Listed here are 32 T cell receptor beta chains from one sample, sequenced in a study of blood T cell repertoires in COVID-19. The method was immunoSEQ multiplex PCR; TCRdb's version includes in-frame clones alone and lacks a portion of them. The sample yields tens of thousands of clones, roughly 80% seen once. Input material: peripheral blood. These receptors came from a woman aged 80 or older with active or convalescent COVID-19.

The genes are TRBV20-1 and TRBJ2-7, with 10 bases aligning to TRBD2. The CDR3 is made up of 15 amino acids. After removal of 3 bases from V and 4 bases from J, the junction contained 9 bases not matched to a gene. Germline CDR1 reads DFQATT; CDR2 reads SNEGSKA (reference sequence). The CDR3 sequence is CSASLSGGAGYEQYF. DNA of the CDR3: TGCAGTGCTAGTCTCAGCGGGGGGGCCGGGTACGAGCAGTACTTC.

This chain links TRBV11-2 with TRBJ2-7; a possible D gene is TRBD1 (5 bases). CDR3 size: 14 residues. Trimming removed 8 bases from V and 4 bases from J, with 18 bases in between. Germline V gene lookup returns CDR1 SGHAT and CDR2 FQNNGV. This chain's CDR3 is CASGPSGYSYEQYF. Here the CDR3 DNA reads TGTGCCAGCGGGCCCTCAGGGTACAGTTACGAGCAGTACTTC. Drawing the rest from reference TRBV11-2 and TRBJ2-7, the complete variable domain is EAGVAQSPRYKIIEKRQSVAFWCNPISGHATLYWYQQILGQGPKLLIQFQNNGVVDDSQLPKDRFSAERLKGVDSTLKIQPAKLEDSAVYLCASGPSGYSYEQYFGPGTRLTVT.

This clone was seen more than once but under ten times. The chain employs TRBV5-5 and TRBJ1-6; 7 bases map to TRBD1. The V segment lost 4 bases and the J segment 6 bases; nucleotides outside the gene matches: 10. CDR1 and CDR2 (germline): SGHKS, YYEKEE (reference sequence). The CDR3 is 16 amino acids. This CDR3 is CASSHTRDSLNSPLHF. The CDR3 coding sequence is TGTGCCAGCAGCCACACCAGGGACAGCCTTAATTCACCCCTCCACTTT.

This clone was counted only a few times. The chain uses TRBV7-9 and TRBJ2-5; possible D gene TRBD1, 6 bases. The CDR3 is made up of 13 amino acids. CDR1 is SEHNR, CDR2 FQNEAQ, per germline (reference sequence). Trimming took 4 bases from V and 5 from J, leaving 11 bases between them. The CDR3 loop is CASSSQGLETQYF. CDR3 nucleotides: TGTGCCAGCAGCTCACAGGGCCTCGAGACCCAGTACTTC.

This clone was seen only a few times. The chain is built from TRBV28 and TRBJ1-3, with TRBD1 matching over 7 bases. This CDR3 contains 17 residues. CDR1 and CDR2 from the germline V gene are MDHEN and SYDVKM. Losses at the gene ends were 7 bases for V and 6 bases for J; bases not matched to a gene: 18. The CDR3 here is CASIPTTGQINLNTIYF. The DNA for the CDR3 is TGTGCCAGCATCCCCACGACGGGACAGATCAACTTAAACACCATATATTTT.

The CDR3: CASSAGTGFTGELFF. CDR3 in DNA: TGTGCCAGCAGCGCCGGGACAGGGTTCACCGGGGAGCTGTTTTTT. The chain joins TRBV2 to TRBJ2-2, with TRBD1 matching over 9 bases. V lost 6 bases and J lost 4; bases outside the gene matches: 6. The germline gives CDR1 SNHLY, CDR2 FYNNEI. This CDR3 contains 15 residues.

The chain carries TRBV7-9 and TRBJ1-6, with a tentative D call TRBD1 (5 bases). CDR3 length: 12 residues. Looked up from germline, CDR1 is SEHNR and CDR2 is FQNEAQ (reference sequence). V was clipped by 4 bases and J by 10 bases, with 8 bases between them. CDR3: CASSSGLSPLHF. The CDR3, as DNA: TGTGCCAGCAGCTCAGGGTTATCACCCCTCCACTTT.

The J gene is TRBJ2-3, the V gene TRBV4-2, with D uncertain. V dropped 0 bases and J dropped 3 bases, with 10 bases sitting between them. This CDR3 is built from 15 residues. In germline, CDR1 is LGHNA, CDR2 YNFKEQ. Written as DNA, the CDR3 is TGTGCCAGCAGCCAAGATTTTGGCAGGACAGATACGCAGTATTTT. The encoded protein is CASSQDFGRTDTQYF.

The J gene is TRBJ2-2, the V gene TRBV4-2; TRBD2 agrees at 12 bases. The trim removed 4 bases at V and 7 bases at J, leaving 13 bases unmatched. The germline gives CDR1 LGHNA, CDR2 YNFKEQ. This CDR3 region has 18 residues. The CDR3 is CASSPPGLAGGIGGELFF. For the CDR3, the DNA is TGTGCCAGCAGCCCCCCGGGGCTAGCGGGAGGGATTGGCGGGGAGCTGTTTTTT.

The sample holds one count of this clone. This chain links TRBV6-2 or TRBV6-3 with TRBJ2-4; 8 bases are shared with TRBD1. CDR3 size: 15 residues. CDR1 and CDR2 from the germline V gene are MNHEY and SVGEGT. V shed 5 bases, J shed 6 bases, and the junction held 9 bases outside the gene matches. CDR3 nucleotide sequence: TGTGCCAGCAGTCAAGCTCAGGGGGCCGTAAACATTCAGTACTTC. This codes for CASSQAQGAVNIQYF.

The chain has TRBV19 and TRBJ2-2; D possibly corresponds to TRBD2 (6 bases). Looked up from germline, CDR1 is LNHDA and CDR2 is SQIVND (reference sequence). The CDR3 has 18 residues. The ends were cut back, 3 bases at V and 3 bases at J, with 20 bases in the middle. DNA for the CDR3: TGTGCCAGTAGTATTCTGGCAGGACGGGGACTTGACACCGGGGAGCTGTTTTTT. Protein sequence: CASSILAGRGLDTGELFF.

This clone appeared a single time. The chain is built from TRBV7-9 and TRBJ2-2, with 9 bases matching TRBD1. After removal of 8 bases from V and 1 base from J, the junction contained 11 bases not matched to a gene. This CDR3 comprises 17 residues. Germline CDR1 and CDR2: SEHNR and FQNEAQ (reference sequence). This CDR3 reads CASPRGRTGVNTGELFF. The CDR3 nucleotides read TGTGCCAGCCCTAGGGGCCGGACAGGGGTGAACACCGGGGAGCTGTTTTTT.

The chain uses TRBV7-3 and TRBJ1-2; 9 nucleotides agree with TRBD1. J lost 6 bases, V lost 5 bases, and 10 bases had no gene match. From germline, CDR1 is SGHTA and CDR2 FQGTGA. The CDR3 has 15 amino acids. The CDR3 region has the DNA TGTGCCAGCAGCCCCAAAGGGACAGGGAGTCATGGCTACACCTTC. It specifies CASSPKGTGSHGYTF.

The chain employs TRBV19 and TRBJ1-6; TRBD1 agrees at 8 bases. This CDR3 is 16 amino acids long. Losses at the gene ends were 7 bases for V and 7 bases for J; bases not matched to a gene: 12. Germline CDR1 and CDR2: LNHDA and SQIVND (reference sequence). The CDR3 here is CASTPGQGLGNSPLHF. In nucleotides, the CDR3 is TGTGCCAGTACCCCAGGACAGGGTTTGGGGAATTCACCCCTCCACTTT. The full variable domain, with the rest looked up from reference TRBV19 and TRBJ1-6, is DGGITQSPKYLFRKEGQNVTLSCEQNLNHDAMYWYRQDPGQGLRLIYYSQIVNDFQKGDIAEGYSVSREKKESFPLTVTSAQKNPTAFYLCASTPGQGLGNSPLHFGNGTRLTVT.

This chain joins TRBV30 and TRBJ2-5, with D tentatively TRBD1 (5 bases). The V gene's germline CDR1 is GTSNPN and CDR2 SVGIG (reference sequence). The V end lost 0 bases, the J end lost 4 bases, and 9 bases lay between the germline ends. The CDR3 is made up of 13 amino acids. The CDR3, as DNA: TGTGCCTGGAGTGTGATAGGGGCAGAGACCCAGTACTTC. It specifies CAWSVIGAETQYF.

The chain couples TRBV5-5 to TRBJ1-6, with TRBD1 matching 12 bases. CDR1 is SGHKS, CDR2 YYEKEE, per germline (reference sequence). The CDR3 is 15 residues long. V shed 3 bases and J 10 bases; nucleotides not matched to a gene: 5. CDR3 coding DNA: TGTGCCAGCAGCTCCCGGGACAGGGGGCAATCACCCCTCCACTTT. Translating it yields CASSSRDRGQSPLHF.

The chain employs TRBV4-2 and TRBJ2-7; the D is unclear. The CDR3 contains 11 residues. V was shortened by 5 bases and J by 5 bases, with 7 bases between the two germline ends. Germline CDR1 is LGHNA and CDR2 is YNFKEQ. The DNA for the CDR3 is TGTGCCAGCAGCGTGGCTGACGAGCAGTACTTC. Protein product: CASSVADEQYF.

This clone has only a few counts. The chain is built from TRBV29-1 and TRBJ2-7, with 9 bases lining up with TRBD1. V was clipped by 3 bases and J by 1 base; unmatched bases: 4. Germline assignment: CDR1 SQVTM and CDR2 ANQGSEA. This CDR3 contains 14 residues. CDR3 DNA: TGCAGCGTTGAGCCGGGACAGGGATCCTACGAGCAGTACTTC. Translated: CSVEPGQGSYEQYF.

This clone was seen only a few times. The rearrangement joins TRBV5-4 to TRBJ1-6, with 8 bases lining up with TRBD1. Looked up from germline, CDR1 is SGHNT and CDR2 is YYREEE (reference sequence). V shed 4 bases, J shed 8 bases, and the junction held 5 bases outside the gene matches. The CDR3 totals 14 residues. CDR3 protein: CASSGSTGDSPLHF. The CDR3 DNA sequence: TGTGCCAGCAGCGGATCGACAGGGGATTCACCCCTCCACTTT.

The V and J genes are TRBV5-1 and TRBJ2-5, with 9 bases matching TRBD1. After removal of 4 bases from V and 5 bases from J, the junction contained 12 bases not matched to a gene. Germline CDR1 reads SGHRS; CDR2 reads YFSETQ. The CDR3 has 16 residues. Here the CDR3 DNA reads TGCGCCAGCAGCCCCGGCCCGGTTGGGACAGGGGAGACCCAGTACTTC. It translates to CASSPGPVGTGETQYF. Using reference TRBV5-1 and TRBJ2-5 for the parts outside the CDR3, the full variable domain is KAGVTQTPRYLIKTRGQQVTLSCSPISGHRSVSWYQQTPGQGLQFLFEYFSETQRNKGNFPGRFSGRQFSNSRSEMNVSTLELGDSALYLCASSPGPVGTGETQYFGPGTRLLVL.

The rearrangement uses TRBV24-1 and TRBJ2-7; TRBD1 is a possible D gene (5 bases). The CDR3 is made up of 17 amino acids. V was pared by 1 base and J by 2 bases, with 17 bases between. CDR1 is KGHDR, CDR2 SFDVKD, per germline. CDR3 bases: TGTGCCACCAGTGATTTACAAGTTGTCAGGGCGACCTACGAGCAGTACTTC. It translates to CATSDLQVVRATYEQYF.

The chain joins TRBV19 to TRBJ1-2; D gene uncertain. The CDR3 covers 15 residues. The V end was cut by 3 bases, the J end by 1 base, with 12 bases between. Germline CDR1 and CDR2: LNHDA and SQIVND (reference sequence). The CDR3 here is CASSIVSGRNYGYTF. CDR3 sequence (DNA): TGTGCCAGTAGTATCGTCTCAGGTCGTAACTATGGCTACACCTTC.

This chain connects TRBV19 to TRBJ1-6; weak D call: TRBD1 (6 bases). CDR1 is LNHDA and CDR2 is SQIVND in the germline V gene (reference sequence). The CDR3 has 15 amino acids. V was shortened by 5 bases and J by 1 base, with 9 bases between the two germline ends. CDR3 amino acids: CASSEGQSYNSPLHF. The DNA of the CDR3 is TGTGCCAGTAGTGAAGGACAGTCCTATAATTCACCCCTCCACTTT.

This chain joins TRBV15 and TRBJ2-1; D may be TRBD1 (5 bases). The CDR3 contains 15 residues. V shed 0 bases and J shed 0 bases, with 6 bases lying between them. Germline V CDR1 and CDR2: LNHNV, YYDKDF (reference sequence). The CDR3 DNA follows: TGTGCCACCAGCAGAGAAACAGGCTCCTACAATGAGCAGTTCTTC. Translation gives CATSRETGSYNEQFF.

This clone occurred once. The V call is TRBV7-2, the J call TRBJ2-7, with TRBD1 matching over 10 bases. Germline V lookup: CDR1 SGHTA, CDR2 FQGNSA. The V gene end was trimmed by 5 bases and the J gene end by 5 bases; junction bases not matched to a gene: 6. This CDR3 region has 14 residues. The CDR3 is CASSPRQGANEQYF. The DNA for the CDR3 is TGTGCCAGCAGCCCGCGACAGGGGGCTAACGAGCAGTACTTC.

The chain carries TRBV19 and TRBJ2-1; TRBD2 is a possible D gene (5 bases). CDR3 length equals 15 residues. V was pared by 7 bases and J by 7 bases, with 20 bases between. CDR1 is LNHDA and CDR2 is SQIVND in the germline V gene (reference sequence). The CDR3 loop is CASNNDGLRRNEQFF. The CDR3 region has the DNA TGTGCCAGTAACAATGATGGACTGCGAAGGAATGAGCAGTTCTTC. The whole variable domain, filled in from reference TRBV19 and TRBJ2-1, reads DGGITQSPKYLFRKEGQNVTLSCEQNLNHDAMYWYRQDPGQGLRLIYYSQIVNDFQKGDIAEGYSVSREKKESFPLTVTSAQKNPTAFYLCASNNDGLRRNEQFFGPGTRLTVL.

The chain combines TRBV6-5 with TRBJ1-2, with TRBD1 matching 8 bases. Germline CDR1 reads MNHEY; CDR2 reads SVGAGI. J gave up 4 bases and V 6 bases, and 4 bases lay outside the gene matches. The CDR3 is 13 amino acids. DNA for the CDR3: TGTGCCAGCAGGACAGGGGTTGGCTATGGCTACACCTTC. This codes for CASRTGVGYGYTF.

This chain uses TRBV25-1 with TRBJ1-2; 7 positions match TRBD1. This CDR3 contains 12 residues. V shed 7 bases, J shed 7 bases, and the junction held 6 bases outside the gene matches. Per the germline V gene, CDR1 is MGHDK and CDR2 is SYGVNS. In nucleotides, the CDR3 is TGTGCCAGCACCTCCGCAGGGGGTGGCTACACCTTC. Translated: CASTSAGGGYTF.

The chain recombines TRBV30 with TRBJ1-6, with a weak D call TRBD1 (5 bases). The CDR3 spans 13 residues. With 5 bases removed from V and 9 bases from J, the gap between germline ends came to 14 bases. The germline V gene has CDR1 GTSNPN and CDR2 SVGIG (reference sequence). The CDR3: CAWAQGGSSPLHF. CDR3 DNA: TGTGCCTGGGCCCAGGGCGGATCTTCACCCCTCCACTTT. The variable domain in full, with the rest retrieved from reference TRBV30 and TRBJ1-6, is SQTIHQWPATLVQPVGSPLSLECTVEGTSNPNLYWYRQAAGRGLQLLFYSVGIGQISSEVPQNLSASRPQDRQFILSSKKLLLSDSGFYLCAWAQGGSSPLHFGNGTRLTVT.

J is TRBJ1-6 and V is TRBV6-2 or TRBV6-3, with 8 bases fitting TRBD1. This CDR3 spans 14 amino acids. Germline V gives CDR1 MNHEY, CDR2 SVGEGT. With 6 bases clipped from V and 6 bases from J, the junction kept 4 bases outside the gene matches. Here the CDR3 DNA reads TGTGCCAGCAGACCTGACAGGGGTAATTCACCCCTCCACTTT. Amino acid sequence: CASRPDRGNSPLHF.

The chain is built from TRBV7-2 and TRBJ2-5, with 7 bases lining up with TRBD2. CDR1 is SGHTA, CDR2 FQGNSA, per germline. This CDR3 is 13 amino acids long. The J segment lost 5 bases and the V segment lost 7 bases, leaving 7 bases of the junction unmatched. The CDR3 DNA reads as TGTGCCAGCACGGACTTAGCGGGTGAGACCCAGTACTTC. Amino acid sequence: CASTDLAGETQYF.

This chain links TRBV5-1 with TRBJ1-2, with TRBD1 matching over 7 bases. Germline V gives CDR1 SGHRS, CDR2 YFSETQ. The length of the CDR3 is 14 residues. J gave up 3 bases and V 3 bases, and 5 bases lay outside the gene matches. The CDR3 reads CASSWGTDDYGYTF. The DNA of the CDR3 is TGCGCCAGCAGCTGGGGGACAGACGACTATGGCTACACCTTC.